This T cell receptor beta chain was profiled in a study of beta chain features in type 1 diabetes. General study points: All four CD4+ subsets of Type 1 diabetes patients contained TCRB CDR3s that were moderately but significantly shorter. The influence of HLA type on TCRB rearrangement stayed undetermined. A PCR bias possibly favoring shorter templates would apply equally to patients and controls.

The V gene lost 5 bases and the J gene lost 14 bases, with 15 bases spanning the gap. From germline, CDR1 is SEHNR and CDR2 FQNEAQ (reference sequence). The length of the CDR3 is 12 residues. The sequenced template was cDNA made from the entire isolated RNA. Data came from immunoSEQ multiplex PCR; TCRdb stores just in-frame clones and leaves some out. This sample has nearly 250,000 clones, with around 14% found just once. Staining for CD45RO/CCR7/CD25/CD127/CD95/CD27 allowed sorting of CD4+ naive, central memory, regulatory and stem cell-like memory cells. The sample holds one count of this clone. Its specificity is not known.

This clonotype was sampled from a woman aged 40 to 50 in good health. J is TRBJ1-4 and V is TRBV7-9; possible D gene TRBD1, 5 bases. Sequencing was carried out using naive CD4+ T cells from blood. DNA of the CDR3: TGTGCCAGCAGCCGGGACTCTCACGGCCTGTTTTTT. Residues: CASSRDSHGLFF.